This paragraph reports one TCR beta chain. This clonotype was recorded at least ten times. It lacks a known antigen. Per-nucleotide qualities are absent, and no much larger clonotype sits a single base away. The run used an Illumina HiSeq 2000. TCR beta chain libraries were generated by multiplex PCR amplification. The amplified TCR beta chain products were analyzed by high-throughput sequencing. TCRdb's own reprocessing of the public reads used fastp at Q25 and MiXCR and kept productive beta chains. CDR3 protein sequences are deduplicated, and each keeps its most common genes and DNA. This sample holds some 100,000 distinct CDR3 sequences; 20% to 25% were observed only once. Roughly 1.2% of the sample is in the top ten clones. These data come from a study of breast tumors, draining lymph nodes, adjacent tissues (dated by TCRdb to the mid-2010s). Study-wide context: Breast cancer patients provided tumor, adjacent nontumor tissue and axillary lymph nodes, and the study compared the TCR beta repertoires across these three sources. In human breast cancer, the study set out to assess how tumor, surrounding tissue and draining lymph node repertoires relate to one another and whether T cells might be exchanged between them.

The study at large found these results: Tumor T-cell repertoires showed less diversity than lymph node repertoires and more diversity than nontumor tissue repertoires, and tumor T-cell repertoires showed preferential V and J gene usage. A scenario in which most tumor T cells derive from the lymph node and then expand within tumor tissue was judged to be consistent with the data. The study presented the conclusion that tumor T cells originate in lymph nodes as consistent with a hypothesis, not as something directly demonstrated. The similarity between tumor and nontumor tissue repertoires was significantly greater in luminal-like breast cancer than in basal-like breast cancer.

Lymph node samples were obtained from the axillary draining lymph nodes of breast cancer patients. Between the V and J ends, shortened by 0 bases and 1 base respectively, the junction contains 12 bases. For CDR1 and CDR2, the germline V gene lists SGHRS and YFSETQ. Taken from cysteine to phenylalanine, the CDR3 has 16 residues. Only the CDR3 portion is preserved as DNA: 48 bases, with reading frame beginning at the first base. Recombination linked TRBV5-1 to TRBJ2-3; possibly the D gene is TRBD2, per 6 matching bases. The sequenced sample consisted of axillary lymph node tissue. The sequence came from a female donor with breast cancer. Some clones in this sample may be carry-over from other donors' samples. The CDR3 region: CASSLAGGGRTDTQYF. The DNA is TGCGCCAGCAGCTTGGCCGGGGGAGGCCGCACAGATACGCAGTATTTT.